Shown below are 10 T cell receptor beta chains from a single sample sequenced in a study of early T cells in non-severe SARS-CoV-2 infection. Via MiXCR, TCRdb re-called the 5' RACE reads, giving one row per CDR3 protein. The sample carries 50,000 to 70,000 distinct CDR3 sequences, approximately 5.9% recorded once. The sequences come from whole blood, collected at baseline. The receptors here all came from an adult who was a healthcare worker with PCR-confirmed SARS-CoV-2 infection or an uninfected control (not recorded which).

In nucleotides, the CDR3 is TGTGCCAGCAAGGGGGTCGGTGCGGGTGGCACAGATACGCAGTATTTT. Encoded protein: CASKGVGAGGTDTQYF. The rearrangement uses TRBV28 and TRBJ2-3, with a tentative D call TRBD1 (6 bases). The CDR3 contains 16 residues. With 7 bases removed from V and 1 base from J, the gap between germline ends came to 18 bases. Germline V lookup: CDR1 MDHEN, CDR2 SYDVKM.

This clonotype was recorded many times. This chain joins TRBV29-1 and TRBJ2-3; the D call may be TRBD1 or TRBD2 (5 bases each). The V end was cut by 0 bases, the J end by 0 bases, with 13 bases between. In germline, CDR1 is SQVTM, CDR2 ANQGSEA. The CDR3 loop spans 16 amino acids. CDR3 sequence: CSVEEPWGRSTDTQYF. The CDR3 DNA is TGCAGCGTTGAAGAACCCTGGGGGAGAAGCACAGATACGCAGTATTTT.

This clonotype was seen only a few times. Germline is not matched at one junction end, which may reflect a read error. This rearrangement joins TRBV12-3 or TRBV12-4 to TRBJ1-2; D is possibly TRBD1 (6 bases). This CDR3 region has 16 residues. CDR3 nucleotide sequence: TGTCCCAGCAGACCTACCGCGGACAGTACTAACTATGGCTACACCTTC. It yields the protein CPSRPTADSTNYGYTF.

There are many counts of this clonotype. CDR3 sequence reads: CASSLVSGRAYEQYF. The DNA for the CDR3 is TGTGCCAGCAGCTTAGTTAGCGGGAGGGCCTACGAGCAGTACTTC. The chain uses TRBV11-2 and TRBJ2-7; 11 bases map to TRBD2. V trimming: 1 base; J trimming: 2 bases; junction bases outside the gene matches: 1. This CDR3 has 15 residues. CDR1 SGHAT and CDR2 FQNNGV come from the germline V gene.

This clonotype was recorded at least ten times. The chain is built from TRBV20-1 and TRBJ1-1; D ambiguous. CDR3 length: 14 amino acids. Trimming cost V 1 base and J 1 base, with 10 bases left between them. CDR1 DFQATT and CDR2 SNEGSKA come from the germline V gene (reference sequence). The CDR3 bases are TGCAGTGCTAGAGCTTCAAAGGGGAACACTGAAGCTTTCTTT. This encodes CSARASKGNTEAFF.

This clonotype was counted at least ten times. This rearrangement joins TRBV7-2 to TRBJ2-1, with 8 nucleotides matching TRBD2. Germline V CDR1 and CDR2: SGHTA, FQGNSA. The CDR3 spans 15 residues. V lost 5 bases, J lost 7 bases, and 10 bases stayed unmatched. Written as DNA, the CDR3 is TGTGCCAGCAGCACCCGGACTAGCCATTCAAATGAGCAGTTCTTC. Translation gives CASSTRTSHSNEQFF.

Within the sample, this clonotype is medium-sized (0.01 to 0.1%). The V call is TRBV29-1, the J call TRBJ1-2; D is ambiguous. This CDR3 has 15 amino acids. Germline V gene data show CDR1 as SQVTM and CDR2 as ANQGSEA. The V gene lost 0 bases and the J gene lost 0 bases, with 11 bases spanning the gap. Here the CDR3 reads CSVEDRPGANYGYTF. Here the CDR3 DNA reads TGCAGCGTTGAAGATCGTCCCGGAGCTAACTATGGCTACACCTTC.

This clonotype was detected ten times or more. The chain couples TRBV19 to TRBJ2-1; D not certain. Germline-derived CDR1 and CDR2 are LNHDA and SQIVND (reference sequence). The CDR3 sequence is 15 residues long. V was shortened by 3 bases and J by 0 bases, with 9 bases between the two germline ends. The DNA for the CDR3 is TGTGCCAGTAGTATGTCAGCGAACTCCTACAATGAGCAGTTCTTC. It translates to CASSMSANSYNEQFF.

This clonotype was detected ten times or more. This sequence joins TRBV9 and TRBJ1-4, with 8 nucleotides matching TRBD1. J was trimmed by 7 bases and V by 4 bases; bases with no gene match: 18. The CDR3 has 18 residues. The germline V gene has CDR1 SGDLS and CDR2 YYNGEE. The CDR3 bases are TGTGCCAGCAGCTACCGCGACAGGGGCGTTTCGGGAACTGAAAAACTGTTTTTT. Its protein product is CASSYRDRGVSGTEKLFF.

This chain uses TRBV11-1 with TRBJ1-2, with D maybe TRBD1 (6 bases). Per germline, CDR1 SGHAT and CDR2 FQDESV (reference sequence). CDR3 length equals 15 residues. V dropped 6 bases and J dropped 4 bases, with 18 bases sitting between them. This CDR3 is CASSPGAGTLYGYTF. Here the CDR3 DNA reads TGTGCCAGCAGTCCAGGGGCCGGGACACTCTATGGCTACACCTTC.